A single sample gave rise to the 17 T cell receptor beta chains below, sequenced in a study of blood T cells in healthy people across ages. For the second PCR, which ran for about 7 to 11 cycles, a sample-barcoded 5' primer and a J-beta primer mix were used. Via MiXCR, TCRdb re-called the 5' RACE reads, giving one row per CDR3 protein. The table has hundreds of thousands of distinct CDR3 sequences, less than 45% seen once; the top ten hold 30%. Input material: blood. The receptors were gathered from a man of 80 years or more in good health.

Many counts were recorded for this clonotype. The V and J genes are TRBV4-2 and TRBJ2-1; 8 bases are shared with TRBD2. The J segment lost 9 bases and the V segment lost 2 bases, leaving 12 bases of the junction unmatched. The CDR3 is 16 amino acids. CDR1 and CDR2 (germline): LGHNA, YNFKEQ. For the CDR3, the DNA is TGTGCCAGCAGCCAATCTTCGGGACTAGGAGGTATTGAGCAGTTCTTC. The encoded protein is CASSQSSGLGGIEQFF.

J is TRBJ2-1 and V is TRBV6-2 or TRBV6-3; TRBD2 matches 7 bases. Germline CDR1 and CDR2: MNHEY and SVGEGT. The length of the CDR3 is 15 residues. Unmatched junction bases numbered 4, after V lost 5 bases and J lost 0 bases. CDR3 DNA: TGTGCCAGCAGTGGTTGGGGGGGCTCCTACAATGAGCAGTTCTTC. Translated, it gives CASSGWGGSYNEQFF.

DNA for the CDR3: TGTGCCAGCAGCTTACCCCTGCGACTAGCGGGGCGTACAGATACGCAGTATTTT. Protein sequence: CASSLPLRLAGRTDTQYF. This chain joins TRBV7-2 and TRBJ2-3; 11 nucleotides line up with TRBD2. CDR1 is SGHTA and CDR2 is FQGNSA in the germline V gene. The ends lost 2 bases at V and 3 bases at J; junction bases unmatched: 10. The CDR3 has 18 residues.

The chain recombines TRBV6-2 or TRBV6-3 with TRBJ2-7, with D tentatively TRBD2 (6 bases). V was cut by 7 bases and J by 0 bases, with 25 bases left in between. This CDR3 contains 18 residues. From germline, CDR1 is MNHEY and CDR2 SVGEGT. The CDR3 DNA follows: TGTGCCAGCATTAACCGTCGTGGCGGGGCAATAAGCTCCTACGAGCAGTACTTC. Residues: CASINRRGGAISSYEQYF.

Only a few counts were recorded for this clonotype. Here the CDR3 reads CASSTRAGGQETQYF. CDR3 DNA: TGTGCCAGCAGCACTAGGGCGGGGGGACAAGAGACCCAGTACTTC. The rearrangement joins TRBV11-3 to TRBJ2-5; the match to TRBD2 covers 8 bases. The trim removed 5 bases at V and 2 bases at J, leaving 7 bases unmatched. Germline V gene data show CDR1 as SGHNT and CDR2 as YENEEA. This CDR3 is built from 15 residues.

A few counts support this clonotype. The chain links TRBV9 to TRBJ2-6, with D possibly TRBD2 on 5 matching bases. The CDR3 has 17 amino acids. V was pared by 0 bases and J by 0 bases, with 10 bases between. In germline, CDR1 is SGDLS, CDR2 YYNGEE. The CDR3, as DNA: TGTGCCAGCAGCGTAGTCCCCGAGGGCTCTGGGGCCAACGTCCTGACTTTC. Encoded protein: CASSVVPEGSGANVLTF.

A few counts support this clonotype. V is TRBV7-2 and J is TRBJ2-1, with 7 bases fitting TRBD2. The germline V gene encodes CDR1 SGHTA and CDR2 FQGNSA. Germline trimming cut 4 bases from V and 8 bases from J; bases unmatched to any gene: 8. The CDR3 is 14 residues long. Here the CDR3 DNA reads TGTGCCAGCAGCTCCGAAGCGGGGTGGTATGAGCAGTTCTTC. Its translation: CASSSEAGWYEQFF.

The chain employs TRBV5-6 and TRBJ2-2; D might be TRBD2 (6 bases). Germline CDR1 and CDR2: SGHDT and YYEEEE. Trimming cost V 4 bases and J 6 bases, with 16 bases left between them. This CDR3 comprises 15 residues. CDR3 in DNA: TGTGCCAGCAGCCCCCGGGAGCAGAGGGCCGGGGAGCTGTTTTTT. Translated: CASSPREQRAGELFF.

The rearrangement joins TRBV12-5 to TRBJ2-5; D call uncertain. The germline CDR1 and CDR2 sequences are LGHNT and FRNRAP. CDR3 length: 13 residues. V dropped 2 bases and J dropped 5 bases, with 9 bases sitting between them. The CDR3 spells CASGLLASETQYF. CDR3 DNA: TGTGCTAGTGGTTTGTTGGCCTCGGAGACCCAGTACTTC.

J is TRBJ1-1 and V is TRBV6-2 or TRBV6-3; D not certain. Trimming cost V 4 bases and J 5 bases, with 11 bases left between them. CDR1 is MNHEY, CDR2 SVGEGT, per germline. The CDR3 is 13 amino acids. Here the CDR3 reads CASSCGERTEAFF. CDR3 DNA sequence: TGTGCCAGCAGTTGCGGGGAGAGGACTGAAGCTTTCTTT.

The chain joins TRBV20-1 to TRBJ2-5; no definite D call. CDR1 and CDR2 from the germline V gene are DFQATT and SNEGSKA (reference sequence). Trimming cost V 5 bases and J 1 base, with 11 bases left between them. This CDR3 is 13 amino acids long. CDR3 protein: CSAHFGVQETQYF. The CDR3 DNA follows: TGCAGTGCTCATTTTGGAGTCCAAGAGACCCAGTACTTC.

The CDR3 DNA follows: TGCGCCAGCAGCTTGGTTCCGACAGCGGGAGGGGGTCAAGAGACCCAGTACTTC. This translates into CASSLVPTAGGGQETQYF. V gene TRBV5-1 combines with J gene TRBJ2-5, with 10 bases lining up with TRBD2. The CDR3 runs to 18 residues. CDR1 SGHRS and CDR2 YFSETQ come from the germline V gene. J gave up 2 bases and V 0 bases, and 10 bases lay outside the gene matches. Full variable domain (outside the CDR3, taken from reference TRBV5-1 and TRBJ2-5): KAGVTQTPRYLIKTRGQQVTLSCSPISGHRSVSWYQQTPGQGLQFLFEYFSETQRNKGNFPGRFSGRQFSNSRSEMNVSTLELGDSALYLCASSLVPTAGGGQETQYFGPGTRLLVL.

V usage is TRBV20-1 and J usage is TRBJ1-2; no firm D call. The germline CDR1 and CDR2 sequences are DFQATT and SNEGSKA (reference sequence). V was trimmed by 0 bases and J by 4 bases, leaving 9 bases between them. The CDR3 has 13 residues. CDR3 region: CSARDASSYGYTF. The CDR3 coding sequence is TGCAGTGCTAGAGATGCATCGAGCTATGGCTACACCTTC.

The gene calls are TRBV7-8 and TRBJ1-3; 8 bases map to TRBD1. The CDR3 totals 16 residues. CDR1 and CDR2 from the germline V gene are SGHVS and FQNEAQ. Trimming cost V 5 bases and J 2 bases; bases outside gene matches: 8. The CDR3 loop is CASSLLDRGPGNTIYF. CDR3 DNA: TGTGCCAGCAGCCTACTCGACAGGGGCCCTGGAAACACCATATATTTT.

V and J are TRBV12-3 or TRBV12-4 and TRBJ2-5; TRBD1 aligns across 9 bases. The CDR3 has 13 residues. V dropped 6 bases and J dropped 11; count of bases not matched to a gene: 10. This CDR3 reads CASRRDRGMEQYF. The CDR3 nucleotides are TGTGCCAGCAGACGAGACAGGGGGATGGAGCAGTACTTC.

This clonotype was counted between two and nine times. This sequence joins TRBV20-1 and TRBJ2-1; a weak D match, TRBD2 (5 bases). Germline values: CDR1 DFQATT, CDR2 SNEGSKA (reference sequence). The CDR3 runs 14 residues. V was cut by 5 bases and J by 0 bases, with 11 bases left in between. CDR3 sequence (DNA): TGCAGTGCTGGACTGCCAGGCTCCTACAATGAGCAGTTCTTC. Residues: CSAGLPGSYNEQFF.

This chain uses TRBV7-2 with TRBJ1-4, with D uncertain. Per germline, CDR1 SGHTA and CDR2 FQGNSA. V lost 4 bases and J lost 7, with 16 bases in between. The CDR3 length is 15 residues. The CDR3 is CASSSPPLAAEKLFF. The CDR3 region has the DNA TGTGCCAGCAGCTCACCCCCACTTGCGGCTGAAAAACTGTTTTTT.